The clone carrying this T cell receptor (beta chain) ranks as medium-sized. Its antigen is not identified. Sequenced with the Oncomine TCR Beta short-read assay was DNA taken from cultured CD4+ T cells. TCRdb reanalysed the PCR reads using MiXCR and keeps one entry per CDR3 protein. Of about 3,000 distinct CDR3 sequences listed, less than 40% are singletons. Treatment of the sample: roughly ten-day PBMC culture with coronavirus spike peptide pools or control peptides (ViraFEST assay). CDR1 and CDR2 (germline): LNHNV, YYDKDF (reference sequence). The CDR3 loop spans 15 amino acids. Losses at the gene ends were 4 bases for V and 7 bases for J; bases not matched to a gene: 7. This sample was included in a study of vaccination and CD4 T cells after COVID-19. Study overall: Control wells got either CEFX epitopes, HIV-1 Nef peptides, or no peptide at all.

The receptor's source is a human donor who had recovered from COVID-19. The specimen was CD4+ T cells from blood, cultured in vitro. The chain has TRBV15 and TRBJ1-2, with 12 bases aligning to TRBD1. DNA for the CDR3: TGTGCCACCAGCACTCCGGGACAGGGGGCGCGTGGCTACACCTTC. It is translated as CATSTPGQGARGYTF.